Below, 7 T cell receptor beta chains from the same sample are listed, as sequenced in a study of shared clonotypes between healthy human individuals. TCRdb's table, derived via immunoSEQ multiplex PCR, lists solely in-frame clones and lacks some. The repertoire holds hundreds of thousands of clones, with approximately 73% as singletons. Specimen: memory CD4+ T cells sorted from blood. This sample's subset: CD45RA-negative fraction. The origin of the receptors is a woman in her twenties or thirties in good health.

Regarding this clone: The identical CDR3 is also encoded by other nucleotide sequences in the sample. The chain combines TRBV19 with TRBJ2-3; the D is unclear. Trimming left V 9 bases short and J 2 bases short, with 6 bases between. Germline V gene data show CDR1 as LNHDA and CDR2 as SQIVND (reference sequence). The CDR3 has 11 residues. The CDR3 loop reads CASRNTDTQYF. In DNA, the CDR3 is TGTGCCAGCCGGAACACAGATACGCAGTATTTT.

The rearrangement uses TRBV21-1 and TRBJ2-4. TRBV21-1 is flagged as a pseudogene. This CDR3 is 14 amino acids long. CDR3 sequence: CARKPRKAKNIQYF. The CDR3 region has the DNA TGTGCCAGGAAACCTCGGAAAGCCAAAAACATTCAGTACTTC.

The J gene is TRBJ2-7, the V gene TRBV4-1; D is undetermined. The CDR3 is 21 amino acids. Germline assignment: CDR1 MGHRA and CDR2 YSYEKL. With 0 bases removed from V and 3 bases from J, the gap between germline ends came to 30 bases. CDR3: CASSQDRVGPQLTGTRYEQYF. The DNA of the CDR3 is TGCGCCAGCAGCCAAGATCGCGTAGGGCCCCAATTAACCGGTACTCGCTACGAGCAGTACTTC.

The chain is built from TRBV5-6 and TRBJ2-4; the D gene is possibly TRBD2 (5 bases). The germline V gene encodes CDR1 SGHDT and CDR2 YYEEEE. The CDR3 is made up of 8 amino acids. The V end lost 4 bases, the J end lost 15 bases, and 5 bases lay between the germline ends. The CDR3 region is CASSGRYF. In DNA form, the CDR3 reads TGTGCCAGCAGCGGGAGGTACTTC.

The V and J genes are TRBV28 and TRBJ1-1; 11 bases line up with TRBD1. The germline gives CDR1 MDHEN, CDR2 SYDVKM. The V gene end was trimmed by 5 bases and the J gene end by 6 bases; junction bases not matched to a gene: 11. The CDR3 is 16 residues long. The CDR3: CASSVTRDRGYAEAFF. In DNA form, the CDR3 reads TGTGCCAGCAGTGTAACCCGGGACAGGGGGTATGCTGAAGCTTTCTTT.

Note on this clone: The sample holds other DNA sequences that translate to the same CDR3. The rearrangement joins TRBV5-1 to TRBJ2-1, with no clear D. The V and J ends lost 0 bases and 7 bases respectively, with 2 bases between them. From germline, CDR1 is SGHRS and CDR2 YFSETQ. The CDR3 consists of 11 residues. The CDR3 spells CASSLENEQFF. CDR3 DNA: TGCGCCAGCAGCTTGGAGAATGAGCAGTTCTTC. The variable domain in full, with the rest retrieved from reference TRBV5-1 and TRBJ2-1, is KAGVTQTPRYLIKTRGQQVTLSCSPISGHRSVSWYQQTPGQGLQFLFEYFSETQRNKGNFPGRFSGRQFSNSRSEMNVSTLELGDSALYLCASSLENEQFFGPGTRLTVL.

Concerning this clone: Distinct nucleotide sequences in the sample also encode this CDR3. The V gene is TRBV5-1, the J gene TRBJ2-1; D is ambiguous. The CDR3 runs 15 residues. Germline loops: CDR1 SGHRS, CDR2 YFSETQ. Trimming cost V 0 bases and J 3 bases, with 10 bases left between them. The CDR3 here is CASSLDQILYNEQFF. CDR3 nucleotide sequence: TGCGCCAGCAGCTTGGACCAGATCCTCTACAATGAGCAGTTCTTC.